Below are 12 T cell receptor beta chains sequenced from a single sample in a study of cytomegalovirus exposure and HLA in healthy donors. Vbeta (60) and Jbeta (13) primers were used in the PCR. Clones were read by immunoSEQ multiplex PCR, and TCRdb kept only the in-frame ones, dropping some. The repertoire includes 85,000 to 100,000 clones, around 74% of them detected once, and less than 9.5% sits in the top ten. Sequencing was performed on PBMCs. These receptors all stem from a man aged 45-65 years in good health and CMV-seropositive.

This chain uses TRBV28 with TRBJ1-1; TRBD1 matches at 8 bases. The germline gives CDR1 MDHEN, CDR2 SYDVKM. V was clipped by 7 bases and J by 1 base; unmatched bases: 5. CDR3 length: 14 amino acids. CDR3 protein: CASTPGQGNTEAFF. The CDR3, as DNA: TGTGCCAGCACCCCAGGACAGGGGAACACTGAAGCTTTCTTT. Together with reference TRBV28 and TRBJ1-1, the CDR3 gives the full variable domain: DVKVTQSSRYLVKRTGEKVFLECVQDMDHENMFWYRQDPGLGLRLIYFSYDVKMKEKGDIPEGYSVSREKKERFSLILESASTNQTSMYLCASTPGQGNTEAFFGQGTRLTVV.

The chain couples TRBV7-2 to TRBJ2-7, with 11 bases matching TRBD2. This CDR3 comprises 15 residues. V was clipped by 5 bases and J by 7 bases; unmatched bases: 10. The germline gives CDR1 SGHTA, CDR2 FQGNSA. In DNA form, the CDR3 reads TGTGCCAGCAGCCAGCCGGCTAGCGGGGGGTTTGAGCAGTACTTC. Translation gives CASSQPASGGFEQYF.

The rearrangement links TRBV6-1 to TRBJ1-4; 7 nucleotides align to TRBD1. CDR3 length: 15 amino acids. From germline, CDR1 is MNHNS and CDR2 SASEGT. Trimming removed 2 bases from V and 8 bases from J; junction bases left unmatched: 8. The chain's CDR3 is CASSESSRGVEKLFF. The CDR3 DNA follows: TGTGCCAGCAGTGAATCCAGCAGGGGGGTGGAAAAACTGTTTTTT.

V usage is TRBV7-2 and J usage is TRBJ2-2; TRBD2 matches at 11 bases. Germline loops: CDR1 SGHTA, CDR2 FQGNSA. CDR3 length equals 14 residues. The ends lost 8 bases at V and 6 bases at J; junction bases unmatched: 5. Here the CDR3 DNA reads TGTGCCAGCGGTTTTAGCGGGGGGGCCGGGGAGCTGTTTTTT. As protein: CASGFSGGAGELFF.

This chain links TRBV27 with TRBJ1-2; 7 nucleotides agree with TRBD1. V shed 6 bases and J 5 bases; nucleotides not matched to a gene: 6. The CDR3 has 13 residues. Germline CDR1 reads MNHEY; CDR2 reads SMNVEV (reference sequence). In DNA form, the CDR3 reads TGTGCCAGCAGCTTTACAGGGGTATATGGCTACACCTTC. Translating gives CASSFTGVYGYTF.

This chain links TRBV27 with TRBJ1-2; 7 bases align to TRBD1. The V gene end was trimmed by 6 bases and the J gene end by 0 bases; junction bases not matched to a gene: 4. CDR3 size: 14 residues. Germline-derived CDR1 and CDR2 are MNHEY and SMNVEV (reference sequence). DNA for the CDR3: TGTGCCAGCAGGGGACAGTCCGCTAACTATGGCTACACCTTC. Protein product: CASRGQSANYGYTF.

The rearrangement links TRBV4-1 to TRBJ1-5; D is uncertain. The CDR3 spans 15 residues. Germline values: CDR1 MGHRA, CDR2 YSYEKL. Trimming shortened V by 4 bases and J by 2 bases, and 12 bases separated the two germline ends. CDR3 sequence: CASSPLGAGNQPQHF. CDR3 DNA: TGCGCCAGCAGCCCCCTGGGAGCGGGCAATCAGCCCCAGCATTTT.

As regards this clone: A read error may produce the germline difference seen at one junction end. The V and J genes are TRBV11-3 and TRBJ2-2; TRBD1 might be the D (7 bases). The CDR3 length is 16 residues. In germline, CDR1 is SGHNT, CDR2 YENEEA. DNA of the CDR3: TGTGCCAGCACCTTAGGCCAGGGGGGTGACACCGGGGAGCTGTTTTTT. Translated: CASTLGQGGDTGELFF.

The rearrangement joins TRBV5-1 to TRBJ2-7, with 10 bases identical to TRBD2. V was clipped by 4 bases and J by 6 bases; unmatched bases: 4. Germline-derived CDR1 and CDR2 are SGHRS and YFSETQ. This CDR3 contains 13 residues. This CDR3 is CASSPSGGGEQYF. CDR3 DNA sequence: TGCGCCAGCAGCCCTAGCGGGGGAGGCGAGCAGTACTTC.

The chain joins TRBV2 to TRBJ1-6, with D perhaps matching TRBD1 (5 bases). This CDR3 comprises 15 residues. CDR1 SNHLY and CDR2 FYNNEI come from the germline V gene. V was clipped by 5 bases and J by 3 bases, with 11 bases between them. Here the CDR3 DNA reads TGTGCCAGCAGTTCCCAGGGAAACTATAATTCACCCCTCCACTTT. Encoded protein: CASSSQGNYNSPLHF.

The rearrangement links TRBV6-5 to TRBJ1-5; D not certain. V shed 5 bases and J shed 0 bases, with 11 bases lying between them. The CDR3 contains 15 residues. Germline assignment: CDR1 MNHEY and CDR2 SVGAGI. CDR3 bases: TGTGCCAGCAGTCGTGGGCCACTTAGCAATCAGCCCCAGCATTTT. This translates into CASSRGPLSNQPQHF.

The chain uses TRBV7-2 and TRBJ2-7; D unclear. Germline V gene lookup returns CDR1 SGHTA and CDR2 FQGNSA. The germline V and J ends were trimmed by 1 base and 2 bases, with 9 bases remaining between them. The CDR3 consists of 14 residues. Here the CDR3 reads CASSLGPKTYEQYF. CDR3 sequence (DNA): TGTGCCAGCAGCTTAGGGCCGAAAACCTACGAGCAGTACTTC.